Reported below is one T cell receptor beta chain. This specimen belongs to a study of OX40 agonist ivuxolimab in advanced cancers. V was pared by 5 bases and J by 5 bases, with 5 bases of the junction left unmatched. The V gene's germline CDR1 is SGHTA and CDR2 FQGTGA. The CDR3 extends over 15 amino acids. Sequencing was performed with immunoSEQ multiplex PCR; in TCRdb, only in-frame clones are kept and a portion is missing. The repertoire consists of roughly 35,000 clones, with about four fifths occurring once and the leading ten covering around a fifth. This sample comprised CD4+ or CD8+ T cells sorted from blood, obtained in a trial of the OX40 agonist ivuxolimab. This TCR derives from an adult with an advanced solid tumor such as melanoma, head and neck, liver or kidney cancer. The V and J genes are TRBV7-3 and TRBJ2-1, with 11 bases lining up with TRBD2. The CDR3 DNA sequence: TGTGCCAGCAGCCCACTAGCGGGGGCTAACAATGAGCAGTTCTTC. Translated: CASSPLAGANNEQFF.